The 10 T cell receptor beta chains given below trace back to one sample, sequenced in a study of blood T cell repertoires in COVID-19. Assay: immunoSEQ multiplex PCR; the TCRdb copy retains only in-frame clones and omits some. The sample shows roughly 700,000 clones, about 87% of them seen only once. The sample consisted of peripheral blood. The origin of the receptors is a woman aged 18-30 years with acute or convalescent COVID-19.

The V call is TRBV7-8, the J call TRBJ2-7; 8 nucleotides line up with TRBD2. CDR1 and CDR2 from the germline V gene are SGHVS and FQNEAQ. This CDR3 has 15 amino acids. After removal of 5 bases from V and 4 bases from J, the junction contained 10 bases not matched to a gene. CDR3 nucleotides: TGTGCCAGCAGCCGCCTTGGGGGCGGGGGGTACGAGCAGTACTTC. It specifies CASSRLGGGGYEQYF.

The V and J genes are TRBV30 and TRBJ1-2; D is unresolved. The V and J ends lost 2 bases and 6 bases respectively, with 16 bases between them. The CDR3 contains 14 residues. The germline V gene encodes CDR1 GTSNPN and CDR2 SVGIG (reference sequence). The CDR3 loop is CAWSWRGKEDGYTF. The CDR3 coding sequence is TGTGCCTGGAGTTGGAGAGGGAAAGAGGATGGCTACACCTTC.

V and J are TRBV5-6 and TRBJ2-7, with 7 bases lining up with TRBD2. With 2 bases clipped from V and 8 bases from J, the junction kept 16 bases outside the gene matches. The CDR3 consists of 16 residues. The V gene's germline CDR1 is SGHDT and CDR2 YYEEEE. The CDR3 is CASSLRDQTGTTKQYF. The CDR3 nucleotides read TGTGCCAGCAGCTTACGAGACCAGACCGGGACTACTAAGCAGTACTTC.

This chain links TRBV2 with TRBJ2-7, with D tentatively TRBD2 (6 bases). V was pared by 0 bases and J by 3 bases, with 15 bases between. Germline CDR1 reads SNHLY; CDR2 reads FYNNEI. The CDR3 runs 16 residues. Written as DNA, the CDR3 is TGTGCCAGCAGTGAAGCTCGGGGGTTGGGGTTCTACGAGCAGTACTTC. Translation: CASSEARGLGFYEQYF.

J is TRBJ1-2 and V is TRBV9, with D unresolved. The CDR3 contains 15 residues. Trimming took off 2 bases at V and 5 bases at J, with 16 bases between the two ends. CDR1 and CDR2 from the germline V gene are SGDLS and YYNGEE. The CDR3, as DNA: TGTGCCAGCAGCGTCGAGACACTAGCAGAATATGGCTACACCTTC. Amino acids: CASSVETLAEYGYTF.

V gene TRBV6-5 combines with J gene TRBJ1-1; D remains unclear. V lost 6 bases, J lost 3 bases, and 11 bases lay in between. CDR1 and CDR2 (germline): MNHEY, SVGAGI. The CDR3 length is 13 residues. This CDR3 is CASRLVEDTEAFF. The DNA for the CDR3 is TGTGCCAGCAGGCTCGTAGAGGACACTGAAGCTTTCTTT.

This chain joins TRBV4-2 and TRBJ1-5; unclear D gene. This CDR3 contains 14 residues. Germline V lookup: CDR1 LGHNA, CDR2 YNFKEQ. Trimming removed 1 base at V and 1 base at J, with 5 bases between. The CDR3 nucleotides read TGTGCCAGCAGCCAAGGTCAGAGCAATCAGCCCCAGCATTTT. Translating gives CASSQGQSNQPQHF.

A note on this clone: Its ends do not fully match the called genes, so a read error is possible. The chain recombines TRBV25-1 with TRBJ2-5, with TRBD1 matching 7 bases. The germline gives CDR1 MGHDK, CDR2 SYGVNS. The CDR3 spans 11 residues. CDR3 sequence (DNA): TGTGCCAGCAGTGAGGGGACAGCTCATCACTTC. This encodes CASSEGTAHHF.

This clone was counted a few times. The chain joins TRBV18 to TRBJ1-4; the D is unclear. Germline assignment: CDR1 KGHSH and CDR2 LQKENI. Trimming removed 6 bases at V and 0 bases at J, with 14 bases between. CDR3 size: 16 residues. For the CDR3, the DNA is TGTGCCAGCTCCAGCGATTCCCTATCAACTAATGAAAAACTGTTTTTT. Encoded protein: CASSSDSLSTNEKLFF.

This chain links TRBV6-5 with TRBJ1-1; D may be TRBD1 (5 bases). The germline V and J ends were trimmed by 6 bases and 4 bases, with 12 bases remaining between them. CDR1 is MNHEY, CDR2 SVGAGI, per germline. The length of the CDR3 is 13 residues. CDR3 in amino acids: CASSPLGATEAFF. As DNA, the CDR3 is TGTGCCAGCAGCCCCTTAGGGGCCACTGAAGCTTTCTTT.